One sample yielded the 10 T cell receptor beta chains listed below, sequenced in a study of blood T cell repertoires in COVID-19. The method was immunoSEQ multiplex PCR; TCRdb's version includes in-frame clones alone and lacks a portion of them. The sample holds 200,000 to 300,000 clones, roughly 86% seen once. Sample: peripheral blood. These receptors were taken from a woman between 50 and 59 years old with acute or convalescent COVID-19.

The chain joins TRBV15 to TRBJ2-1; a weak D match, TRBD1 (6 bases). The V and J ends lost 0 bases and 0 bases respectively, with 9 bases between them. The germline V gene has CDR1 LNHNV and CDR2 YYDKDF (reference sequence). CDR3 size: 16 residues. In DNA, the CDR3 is TGTGCCACCAGCAGAGATCAGGGGAGCTCCTACAATGAGCAGTTCTTC. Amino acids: CATSRDQGSSYNEQFF.

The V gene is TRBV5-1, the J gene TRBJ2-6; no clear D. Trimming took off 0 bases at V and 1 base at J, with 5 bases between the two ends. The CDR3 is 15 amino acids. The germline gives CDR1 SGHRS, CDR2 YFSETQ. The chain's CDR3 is CASSLGVSGANVLTF. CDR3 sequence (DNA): TGCGCCAGCAGCTTGGGCGTATCTGGGGCCAACGTCCTGACTTTC. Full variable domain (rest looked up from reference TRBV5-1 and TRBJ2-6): KAGVTQTPRYLIKTRGQQVTLSCSPISGHRSVSWYQQTPGQGLQFLFEYFSETQRNKGNFPGRFSGRQFSNSRSEMNVSTLELGDSALYLCASSLGVSGANVLTFGAGSRLTVL.

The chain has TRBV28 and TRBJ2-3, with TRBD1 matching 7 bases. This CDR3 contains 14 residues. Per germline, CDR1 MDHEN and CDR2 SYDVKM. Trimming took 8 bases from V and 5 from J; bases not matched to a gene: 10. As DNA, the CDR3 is TGTGCCAGCGGTTCAGGGGGAAGATTAGATACGCAGTATTTT. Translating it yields CASGSGGRLDTQYF.

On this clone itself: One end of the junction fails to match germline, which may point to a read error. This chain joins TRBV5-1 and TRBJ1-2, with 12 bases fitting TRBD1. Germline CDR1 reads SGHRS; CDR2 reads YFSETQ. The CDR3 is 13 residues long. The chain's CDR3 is CASSSGQGAPRWF. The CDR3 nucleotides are TGCGCCAGCAGCTCGGGACAGGGGGCGCCCCGCTGGTTC.

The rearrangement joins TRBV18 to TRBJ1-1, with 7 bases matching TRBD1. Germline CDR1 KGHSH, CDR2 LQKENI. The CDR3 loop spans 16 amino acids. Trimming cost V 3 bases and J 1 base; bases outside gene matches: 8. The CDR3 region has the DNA TGTGCCAGCTCACCGGACCTGACAGGGAGGAACACTGAAGCTTTCTTT. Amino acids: CASSPDLTGRNTEAFF. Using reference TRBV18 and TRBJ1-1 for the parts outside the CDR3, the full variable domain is NAGVMQNPRHLVRRRGQEARLRCSPMKGHSHVYWYRQLPEEGLKFMVYLQKENIIDESGMPKERFSAEFPKEGPSILRIQQVVRGDSAAYFCASSPDLTGRNTEAFFGQGTRLTVV.

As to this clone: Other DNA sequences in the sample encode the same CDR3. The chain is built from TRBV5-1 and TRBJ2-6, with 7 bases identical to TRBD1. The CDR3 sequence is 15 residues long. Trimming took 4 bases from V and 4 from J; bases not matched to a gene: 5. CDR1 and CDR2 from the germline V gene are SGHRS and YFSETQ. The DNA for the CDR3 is TGCGCCAGCAGCCCCGACAGGGCGGGGGCCAACGTCCTGACTTTC. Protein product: CASSPDRAGANVLTF.

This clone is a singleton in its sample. The CDR3 DNA follows: TGTGCCAGCAGCTTTGGAGGTTCGAACACCGGGGAGCTGTTTTTT. Translating it yields CASSFGGSNTGELFF. The chain is built from TRBV11-3 and TRBJ2-2; the D gene is possibly TRBD2 (5 bases). CDR1 is SGHNT and CDR2 is YENEEA in the germline V gene. CDR3 size: 15 residues. V lost 3 bases and J lost 0, with 8 bases in between.

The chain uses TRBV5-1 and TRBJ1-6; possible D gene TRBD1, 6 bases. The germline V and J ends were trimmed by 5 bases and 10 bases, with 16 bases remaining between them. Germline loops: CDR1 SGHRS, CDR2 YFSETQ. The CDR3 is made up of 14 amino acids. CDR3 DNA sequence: TGCGCCAGCAGTCACGAACAGGGTGGGTCACCCCTCCACTTT. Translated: CASSHEQGGSPLHF.

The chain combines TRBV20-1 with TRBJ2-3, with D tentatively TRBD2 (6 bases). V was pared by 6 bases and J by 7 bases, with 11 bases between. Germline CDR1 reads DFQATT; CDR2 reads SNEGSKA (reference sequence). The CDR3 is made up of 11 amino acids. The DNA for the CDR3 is TGCAGTGCGAGGCGGGGCCATACGCAGTATTTT. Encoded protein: CSARRGHTQYF.

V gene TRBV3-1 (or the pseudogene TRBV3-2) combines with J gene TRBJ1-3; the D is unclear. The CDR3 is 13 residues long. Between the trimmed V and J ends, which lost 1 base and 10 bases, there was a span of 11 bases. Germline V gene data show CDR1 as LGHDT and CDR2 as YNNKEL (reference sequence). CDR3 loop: CASSQVSGNTIYF. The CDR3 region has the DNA TGTGCCAGCAGCCAAGTAAGCGGGAATACCATATATTTT.